The 32 T cell receptor beta chains reported below all come from one sample, sequenced in a study of T cells after posttransplantation cyclophosphamide (dated by TCRdb to 2016 to 2017). Interpreted using the paper, the treatment or condition label stands for: high-dose cyclophosphamide on days +3 and +4 as single-agent GVHD prophylaxis. For conditioning, the PTCy patients got busulfan and fludarabine, then a related or unrelated marrow graft, followed by cyclophosphamide on days +3 and +4. The library relied on the immunoSEQ multiplex PCR assay. TCRdb's version of the immuneACCESS table is confined to in-frame rearrangements and falls short of the full clone set. An unresolved V gene accounts for under half of the shortfall where checked; the remainder is of unknown origin. Recorded for this sample are some 3,400 clones; more than 80% of them occurred a single time. The ten largest make up 7% of the sample.

Sequences were derived from PBMCs, sampled after allogeneic stem cell transplant with posttransplant cyclophosphamide. The receptors originated from a female patient aged 45 to 65 who received an allogeneic stem cell transplant from an unrelated donor, was CMV-positive, and had acute and chronic GVHD. After a transplant, the graft donor may have provided part of the T cells.

As DNA, the CDR3 is TGTGCCAGCAGCTTGGATTTAGCGGGGGGGCAAGAGACCCAGTACTTC. This encodes CASSLDLAGGQETQYF. V usage is TRBV5-4 and J usage is TRBJ2-5, with TRBD2 matching 11 bases. The CDR3 runs 16 residues. Unmatched junction bases numbered 3, after V lost 0 bases and J lost 2 bases. The germline V gene encodes CDR1 SGHNT and CDR2 YYREEE (reference sequence).

DNA of the CDR3: TGTGCCAGCGGTTCGGACTACGGGGATACGCAGTATTTT. Its translation: CASGSDYGDTQYF. The chain uses TRBV7-7 and TRBJ2-3; a weak D match, TRBD2 (6 bases). Trimming removed 8 bases from V and 6 bases from J, with 15 bases in between. Per germline, CDR1 SSHAT and CDR2 FNYEAQ (reference sequence). The length of the CDR3 is 13 residues. The whole variable domain, remainder taken from reference TRBV7-7 and TRBJ2-3, is GAGVSQSPRYKVTKRGQDVTLRCDPISSHATLYWYQQALGQGPEFLTYFNYEAQPDKSGLPSDRFSAERPEGSISTLTIQRTEQRDSAMYRCASGSDYGDTQYFGPGTRLTVL.

The chain combines TRBV4-1 with TRBJ1-2, with 9 bases aligning to TRBD1. The CDR3 length is 16 residues. Germline loops: CDR1 MGHRA, CDR2 YSYEKL. J was trimmed by 6 bases and V by 4 bases; bases with no gene match: 12. CDR3 DNA sequence: TGCGCCAGCAGCCGGGGATTTCTAGGGGACAGGGATGGCTACACCTTC. Its protein is CASSRGFLGDRDGYTF.

This chain links TRBV27 with TRBJ2-3; weak D call: TRBD2 (5 bases). Trimming left V 2 bases short and J 5 bases short, with 11 bases between. CDR3 length: 14 amino acids. Looked up from germline, CDR1 is MNHEY and CDR2 is SMNVEV (reference sequence). This chain's CDR3 is CASSLAGLGDTQYF. The CDR3 DNA reads TGTGCCAGCAGTTTAGCGGGCTTAGGAGATACGCAGTATTTT.

The chain has TRBV25-1 and TRBJ2-5; D perhaps matches TRBD1 (5 bases). The CDR3 loop spans 14 amino acids. In germline, CDR1 is MGHDK, CDR2 SYGVNS. V dropped 3 bases and J dropped 3 bases, with 11 bases sitting between them. The DNA of the CDR3 is TGTGCCAGCAGTGAGGGGCAGGGTGAAGAGACCCAGTACTTC. Amino acids: CASSEGQGEETQYF. The full variable domain, rest sourced from reference TRBV25-1 and TRBJ2-5, is EADIYQTPRYLVIGTGKKITLECSQTMGHDKMYWYQQDPGMELHLIHYSYGVNSTEKGDLSSESTVSRIRTEHFPLTLESARPSHTSQYLCASSEGQGEETQYFGPGTRLLVL.

V gene TRBV15 combines with J gene TRBJ2-6; the D gene is possibly TRBD2 (5 bases). Trimming removed 5 bases from V and 2 bases from J, with 13 bases in between. This CDR3 has 16 amino acids. CDR1 LNHNV and CDR2 YYDKDF come from the germline V gene (reference sequence). CDR3 coding DNA: TGTGCCACCAGCCTGGGAGCCAGTCCTGGGGCCAACGTCCTGACTTTC. Translated: CATSLGASPGANVLTF.

This chain joins TRBV9 and TRBJ1-3; D might be TRBD1 (6 bases). Per germline, CDR1 SGDLS and CDR2 YYNGEE. The CDR3 contains 17 residues. V was cut by 4 bases and J by 3 bases, with 20 bases left in between. The CDR3 DNA reads as TGTGCCAGCAGCCCCAGCGCCCAGGGGAGGGGTGGAAACACCATATATTTT. Its protein product is CASSPSAQGRGGNTIYF.

This clone is a singleton in its sample. The chain is built from TRBV7-8 and TRBJ2-1; TRBD2 aligns across 7 bases. The length of the CDR3 is 12 residues. V lost 2 bases to trimming and J lost 9 bases; unmatched junction nucleotides: 1. Germline lookup yields CDR1 SGHVS and CDR2 FQNEAQ. The CDR3 DNA is TGTGCCAGCAGCTTACGCGGGAGTGAGCAGTTCTTC. Its protein product is CASSLRGSEQFF.

The V call is TRBV19, the J call TRBJ1-5; D is possibly TRBD1 (5 bases). V dropped 1 base and J dropped 1 base, with 14 bases sitting between them. Germline assignment: CDR1 LNHDA and CDR2 SQIVND (reference sequence). The CDR3 has 17 amino acids. The CDR3 sequence is CASSIGTGGLSNQPQHF. The DNA of the CDR3 is TGTGCCAGTAGTATAGGAACGGGGGGATTGAGCAATCAGCCCCAGCATTTT. The variable domain in full, completed from reference TRBV19 and TRBJ1-5, reads DGGITQSPKYLFRKEGQNVTLSCEQNLNHDAMYWYRQDPGQGLRLIYYSQIVNDFQKGDIAEGYSVSREKKESFPLTVTSAQKNPTAFYLCASSIGTGGLSNQPQHFGDGTRLSIL.

This sequence joins TRBV11-3 and TRBJ2-7; D is possibly TRBD1 (5 bases). The V gene lost 1 base and the J gene lost 0 bases, with 7 bases spanning the gap. The V gene's germline CDR1 is SGHNT and CDR2 YENEEA. This CDR3 has 14 amino acids. CDR3: CASSLGQSSYEQYF. The CDR3 DNA reads TGTGCCAGCAGCTTAGGACAGAGCTCCTACGAGCAGTACTTC.

The J gene is TRBJ2-5, the V gene TRBV7-9; the match to TRBD1 covers 7 bases. The DNA end favors TRBJ2-7, so the J call may be wrong. Germline V lookup: CDR1 SEHNR, CDR2 FQNEAQ (reference sequence). The CDR3 is 17 residues long. The CDR3 nucleotides are TGTGCCAGCAGCCCCGACGAGGGGGCCGGGCGCGCCTACGAGCAGTACTTC. Encoded protein: CASSPDEGAGRAYEQYF.

CDR3: CASTRGTGAGGGELFF. The CDR3 bases are TGTGCCAGCACCCGGGGGACAGGGGCAGGGGGCGGGGAGCTGTTTTTT. V gene TRBV11-2 combines with J gene TRBJ2-2, with 10 bases identical to TRBD1. This CDR3 has 16 amino acids. The V segment lost 7 bases and the J segment 7 bases; nucleotides outside the gene matches: 12. Germline lookup yields CDR1 SGHAT and CDR2 FQNNGV.

This clone was seen once. The V gene is TRBV6-5, the J gene TRBJ1-1; 7 nucleotides match TRBD1. The CDR3 sequence is 14 residues long. J gave up 0 bases and V 2 bases, and 0 bases lay outside the gene matches. CDR1 MNHEY and CDR2 SVGAGI come from the germline V gene. The CDR3 coding sequence is TGTGCCAGCAGTTACGGGACAGTGAACACTGAAGCTTTCTTT. Its translation is CASSYGTVNTEAFF.

The genes are TRBV7-2 and TRBJ2-1; possibly TRBD2 for D (5 bases). CDR3 length: 16 residues. The V gene's germline CDR1 is SGHTA and CDR2 FQGNSA. V lost 1 base to trimming and J lost 1 base, with 11 bases between them. As DNA, the CDR3 is TGTGCCAGCAGCTTAGTTGGCGGGCCTTCCTACAATGAGCAGTTCTTC. As protein: CASSLVGGPSYNEQFF.

The V call is TRBV9, the J call TRBJ2-2; D perhaps matches TRBD2 (6 bases). The CDR3 is 15 residues long. Trimming cost V 4 bases and J 2 bases, with 12 bases left between them. CDR1 and CDR2 (germline): SGDLS, YYNGEE. The CDR3 region has the DNA TGTGCCAGCAGCCCCGGGAGATTCAACACCGGGGAGCTGTTTTTT. Protein product: CASSPGRFNTGELFF.

This chain joins TRBV19 and TRBJ2-4; no firm D call. CDR1 LNHDA and CDR2 SQIVND come from the germline V gene (reference sequence). CDR3 length equals 15 residues. Between the trimmed V and J ends, which lost 4 bases and 3 bases, there was a span of 13 bases. CDR3 amino acids: CASSTHQDGKNIQYF. CDR3 nucleotides: TGTGCCAGTAGTACTCACCAGGATGGCAAAAACATTCAGTACTTC.

There are a few counts of this clone. The chain couples TRBV4-3 to TRBJ2-1, with 9 bases fitting TRBD1. The CDR3 runs to 16 residues. Germline assignment: CDR1 LGHNA and CDR2 YSLEER. V shed 3 bases and J 8 bases; nucleotides not matched to a gene: 11. In nucleotides, the CDR3 is TGCGCCAGCAGCCAGGGTACCGGGACAGGGAAGGATGAGCAGTTCTTC. It yields the protein CASSQGTGTGKDEQFF.

This clone showed up just once. The chain recombines TRBV28 with TRBJ2-3; TRBD2 aligns across 8 bases. Trimming cost V 6 bases and J 1 base; bases outside gene matches: 9. The CDR3 is 16 amino acids. Germline CDR1 is MDHEN and CDR2 is SYDVKM. In DNA, the CDR3 is TGTGCCAGCAGCCGGGGGGGAGCGGGAGGCACAGATACGCAGTATTTT. Protein sequence: CASSRGGAGGTDTQYF.

V gene TRBV30 combines with J gene TRBJ2-4; possible D gene TRBD2, 5 bases. The CDR3 is made up of 15 amino acids. Trimming took off 1 base at V and 3 bases at J, with 13 bases between the two ends. Germline V lookup: CDR1 GTSNPN, CDR2 SVGIG (reference sequence). This CDR3 reads CAWSAGLEVKNIQYF. The CDR3 nucleotides are TGTGCCTGGAGTGCAGGTCTGGAGGTCAAAAACATTCAGTACTTC.

The V gene is TRBV28, the J gene TRBJ2-7, with 14 bases matching TRBD2. Per the germline V gene, CDR1 is MDHEN and CDR2 is SYDVKM. The CDR3 consists of 19 residues. J gave up 0 bases and V 3 bases, and 10 bases lay outside the gene matches. CDR3 region: CASSFPGLAGGHNSYEQYF. The CDR3 DNA is TGTGCCAGCAGTTTCCCTGGACTAGCGGGAGGCCATAACTCCTACGAGCAGTACTTC.

The chain has TRBV6-5 and TRBJ2-5; 8 bases are shared with TRBD1. Germline CDR1 and CDR2: MNHEY and SVGAGI. The CDR3 is 14 amino acids. With 5 bases clipped from V and 9 bases from J, the junction kept 11 bases outside the gene matches. The CDR3 loop is CASSTPTGAKAQYF. The CDR3 DNA reads as TGTGCCAGCAGTACTCCGACAGGGGCAAAGGCCCAGTACTTC.

The chain is built from TRBV5-1 and TRBJ2-3; TRBD2 agrees at 11 bases. Germline loops: CDR1 SGHRS, CDR2 YFSETQ. V lost 7 bases and J lost 4; bases outside the gene matches: 5. The CDR3 has 14 amino acids. In DNA form, the CDR3 reads TGCGCCAGCTCGCCGGGACTAGCGGCAGATACGCAGTATTTT. It codes for CASSPGLAADTQYF. Drawing the rest from reference TRBV5-1 and TRBJ2-3, the complete variable domain is KAGVTQTPRYLIKTRGQQVTLSCSPISGHRSVSWYQQTPGQGLQFLFEYFSETQRNKGNFPGRFSGRQFSNSRSEMNVSTLELGDSALYLCASSPGLAADTQYFGPGTRLTVL.

The CDR3 is CAWSRGTDNSPLHF. The CDR3 region has the DNA TGTGCCTGGAGTAGAGGGACAGATAATTCACCCCTCCACTTT. The chain carries TRBV30 and TRBJ1-6; TRBD1 matches 7 bases. The length of the CDR3 is 14 residues. The V and J ends lost 2 bases and 5 bases, in that order; junction bases with no gene match: 3. In germline, CDR1 is GTSNPN, CDR2 SVGIG (reference sequence).

J is TRBJ1-1 and V is TRBV18; D gene unclear. V was clipped by 1 base and J by 4 bases, with 13 bases between them. This CDR3 is 15 amino acids long. CDR1 is KGHSH, CDR2 LQKENI, per germline. The CDR3 loop reads CASSPRAVRSTEAFF. In DNA form, the CDR3 reads TGTGCCAGCTCACCACGCGCGGTTCGTAGCACTGAAGCTTTCTTT.

The V gene is TRBV28, the J gene TRBJ2-7; D is ambiguous. V gave up 4 bases and J gave up 4 bases, with 8 bases separating them. CDR3 length equals 12 residues. Germline-derived CDR1 and CDR2 are MDHEN and SYDVKM. CDR3 bases: TGTGCCAGCAGTTGGGCTTCTTACGAGCAGTACTTC. Translating it yields CASSWASYEQYF.

The rearrangement uses TRBV5-5 and TRBJ2-7, with D unclear. This CDR3 spans 14 amino acids. Trimming took off 0 bases at V and 0 bases at J, with 7 bases between the two ends. The V gene's germline CDR1 is SGHKS and CDR2 YYEKEE (reference sequence). The CDR3: CASSLEATSYEQYF. As DNA, the CDR3 is TGTGCCAGCAGCTTGGAAGCCACCTCCTACGAGCAGTACTTC.

The chain uses TRBV28 and TRBJ1-5; D uncertain. The germline V and J ends were trimmed by 2 bases and 7 bases, with 12 bases remaining between them. CDR3 length equals 14 residues. The V gene's germline CDR1 is MDHEN and CDR2 SYDVKM. Here the CDR3 DNA reads TGTGCCAGCAGTTTAGAGAGGGAGGTACAGCCCCAGCATTTT. It is translated as CASSLEREVQPQHF.

The rearrangement joins TRBV9 to TRBJ1-2; a possible D gene is TRBD1 (5 bases). Germline assignment: CDR1 SGDLS and CDR2 YYNGEE. V was trimmed by 5 bases and J by 4 bases, leaving 15 bases between them. There are 14 residues in the CDR3. CDR3 nucleotide sequence: TGTGCCAGCAGTTGTGCCGGGGGAAGCTATGGCTACACCTTC. This sequence encodes CASSCAGGSYGYTF.

The chain combines TRBV5-1 with TRBJ1-1, with D possibly matching TRBD1 (6 bases). Trimming took off 4 bases at V and 4 bases at J, with 14 bases between the two ends. Germline-derived CDR1 and CDR2 are SGHRS and YFSETQ. This CDR3 is 14 amino acids long. CDR3 amino acids: CASSEGQRGTEAFF. In nucleotides, the CDR3 is TGCGCCAGCAGCGAAGGACAGAGAGGCACTGAAGCTTTCTTT.

The rearrangement links TRBV9 to TRBJ2-3; 9 bases align to TRBD2. The CDR3 sequence is 16 residues long. Germline CDR1 and CDR2: SGDLS and YYNGEE. J was trimmed by 2 bases and V by 0 bases; bases with no gene match: 4. The CDR3 loop is CASSVGAGGNTDTQYF. The CDR3 coding sequence is TGTGCCAGCAGCGTAGGTGCGGGGGGGAACACAGATACGCAGTATTTT.

V and J are TRBV5-6 and TRBJ1-2; D remains unclear. CDR3 length: 17 residues. The germline V and J ends were trimmed by 0 bases and 5 bases, with 20 bases remaining between them. Germline values: CDR1 SGHDT, CDR2 YYEEEE. CDR3 DNA: TGTGCCAGCAGCTTGGCCCAAGGCGCTCTAGCAATTTATGGCTACACCTTC. Its protein is CASSLAQGALAIYGYTF.

The rearrangement joins TRBV4-3 to TRBJ2-1, with no clear D. CDR1 and CDR2 from the germline V gene are LGHNA and YSLEER. V lost 6 bases to trimming and J lost 8 bases, with 35 bases between them. The CDR3 runs 20 residues. The CDR3 reads CASSRRYNFETVPEEHEQFF. The CDR3 coding sequence is TGCGCCAGCAGTCGAAGATATAACTTCGAGACTGTACCCGAGGAGCATGAGCAGTTCTTC.